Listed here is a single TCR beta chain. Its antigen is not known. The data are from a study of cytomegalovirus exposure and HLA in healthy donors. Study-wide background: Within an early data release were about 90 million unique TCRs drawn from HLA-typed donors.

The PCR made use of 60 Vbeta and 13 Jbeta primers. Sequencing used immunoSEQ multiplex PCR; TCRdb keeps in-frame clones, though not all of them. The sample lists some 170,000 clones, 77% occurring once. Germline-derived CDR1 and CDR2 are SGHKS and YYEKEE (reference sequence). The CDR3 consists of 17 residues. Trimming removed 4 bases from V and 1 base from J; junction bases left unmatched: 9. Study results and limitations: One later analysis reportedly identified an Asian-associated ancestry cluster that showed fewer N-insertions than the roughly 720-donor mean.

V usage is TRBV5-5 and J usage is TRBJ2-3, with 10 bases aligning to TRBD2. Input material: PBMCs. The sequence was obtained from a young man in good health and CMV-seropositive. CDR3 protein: CASSPPGLAGGTDTQYF. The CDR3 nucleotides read TGTGCCAGCAGCCCCCCGGGGCTAGCGGGGGGCACAGATACGCAGTATTTT.